Shown below are 13 T cell receptor beta chains from a single sample sequenced in a study of T cells in tuberculosis. The repertoire was sequenced with immunoSEQ multiplex PCR; TCRdb's copy has only in-frame clones and lacks some. The table shows over 30,000 clones, with around 97% occurring only once. The material sequenced was PBMCs. All receptors come from a donor aged 10-35 years with latent tuberculosis or without tuberculosis infection.

The chain has TRBV9 and TRBJ1-5; no clear D. CDR3 length: 16 residues. Trimming took 3 bases from V and 2 from J, leaving 15 bases between them. Germline V gene lookup returns CDR1 SGDLS and CDR2 YYNGEE. The CDR3 region is CASSGGPNIGNQPQHF. The CDR3 bases are TGTGCCAGCAGCGGAGGTCCGAACATCGGCAATCAGCCCCAGCATTTT.

The genes are TRBV20-1 and TRBJ2-1; 8 positions match TRBD1. Trimming removed 7 bases from V and 8 bases from J; junction bases left unmatched: 4. Germline loops: CDR1 DFQATT, CDR2 SNEGSKA (reference sequence). This CDR3 has 11 residues. The CDR3 here is CSVGQGDEQFF. The CDR3 bases are TGCAGTGTTGGACAGGGCGATGAGCAGTTCTTC.

The chain couples TRBV11-2 to TRBJ2-5, with D perhaps matching TRBD2 (6 bases). V lost 3 bases and J 9 bases, leaving 11 bases between the germline ends. The CDR3 covers 12 residues. Germline-derived CDR1 and CDR2 are SGHAT and FQNNGV. CDR3 in DNA: TGTGCCAGCAGCTTGGAGGGGAATGCCCAGTACTTC. Translated, it gives CASSLEGNAQYF.

The genes are TRBV5-1 and TRBJ1-2; 8 nucleotides agree with TRBD1. CDR3 length: 17 residues. V was clipped by 0 bases and J by 0 bases; unmatched bases: 7. Germline V gene lookup returns CDR1 SGHRS and CDR2 YFSETQ. In DNA, the CDR3 is TGCGCCAGCAGCTTGGGGGACAGGTCTACTACTAACTATGGCTACACCTTC. This gives the protein CASSLGDRSTTNYGYTF. Full variable domain (missing parts from reference TRBV5-1 and TRBJ1-2): KAGVTQTPRYLIKTRGQQVTLSCSPISGHRSVSWYQQTPGQGLQFLFEYFSETQRNKGNFPGRFSGRQFSNSRSEMNVSTLELGDSALYLCASSLGDRSTTNYGYTFGSGTRLTVV.

This clone was seen only once. The J gene is TRBJ2-7, the V gene TRBV6-6, with 8 bases identical to TRBD1. With 7 bases clipped from V and 6 bases from J, the junction kept 5 bases outside the gene matches. Looked up from germline, CDR1 is MNHNY and CDR2 is SVGAGI (reference sequence). This CDR3 is built from 12 residues. CDR3 nucleotides: TGTGCCAGCATTTCAGGGGGCAGCGAGCAGTACTTC. Its protein product is CASISGGSEQYF.

The chain couples TRBV7-9 to TRBJ2-2, with TRBD1 matching 8 bases. CDR1 is SEHNR, CDR2 FQNEAQ, per germline (reference sequence). The V gene end was trimmed by 6 bases and the J gene end by 2 bases; junction bases not matched to a gene: 8. This CDR3 comprises 16 residues. CDR3 bases: TGTGCCAGCAGGGCCGCAGGGGGCCCAAACACCGGGGAGCTGTTTTTT. Translated, it gives CASRAAGGPNTGELFF.

The chain recombines TRBV7-6 with TRBJ1-5; unclear D gene. Germline values: CDR1 SGHVS, CDR2 FNYEAQ. This CDR3 is built from 13 residues. The V end lost 5 bases, the J end lost 1 base, and 6 bases lay between the germline ends. The CDR3 spells CASSPGSNQPQHF. Written as DNA, the CDR3 is TGTGCCAGCAGCCCAGGAAGCAATCAGCCCCAGCATTTT. Combining the CDR3 with reference TRBV7-6 and TRBJ1-5 gives the whole variable domain GAGVSQSPRYKVTKRGQDVALRCDPISGHVSLYWYRQALGQGPEFLTYFNYEAQQDKSGLPNDRFSAERPEGSISTLTIQRTEQRDSAMYRCASSPGSNQPQHFGDGTRLSIL.

The gene calls are TRBV6-6 and TRBJ2-3; D is perhaps TRBD2 (6 bases). The CDR3 runs 14 residues. CDR1 and CDR2 from the germline V gene are MNHNY and SVGAGI (reference sequence). V lost 2 bases and J lost 2, with 8 bases in between. The CDR3 protein is CASSYTSLTDTQYF. In DNA form, the CDR3 reads TGTGCCAGCAGTTACACTAGCCTCACAGATACGCAGTATTTT.

The genes are TRBV28 and TRBJ1-1; no clear D. The V gene's germline CDR1 is MDHEN and CDR2 SYDVKM. Trimming stripped 2 bases from V and 0 bases from J, with 7 bases between. The CDR3 consists of 14 residues. For the CDR3, the DNA is TGTGCCAGCAGTTTACGGTTACTGAACACTGAAGCTTTCTTT. Translated, it gives CASSLRLLNTEAFF.

Only one count was recorded for this clone. J is TRBJ2-1 and V is TRBV29-1, with 8 bases that match TRBD2. CDR3 length: 14 residues. The V gene's germline CDR1 is SQVTM and CDR2 ANQGSEA. Trimming removed 2 bases from V and 8 bases from J; junction bases left unmatched: 8. CDR3 in amino acids: CSVEKTGGGDEQFF. The CDR3 DNA sequence: TGCAGCGTTGAAAAGACGGGAGGGGGGGATGAGCAGTTCTTC.

The sample holds one count of this clone. The V call is TRBV27, the J call TRBJ1-2, with 9 bases matching TRBD1. Germline CDR1 is MNHEY and CDR2 is SMNVEV (reference sequence). The J segment lost 5 bases and the V segment lost 5 bases, leaving 6 bases of the junction unmatched. The CDR3 has 14 residues. The CDR3 nucleotides read TGTGCCAGCAGTCGAGGACAGGGGCGTTATGGCTACACCTTC. Translating gives CASSRGQGRYGYTF.

The chain carries TRBV18 and TRBJ1-1; D gene unclear. Trimming took off 1 base at V and 0 bases at J, with 9 bases between the two ends. Germline CDR1 is KGHSH and CDR2 is LQKENI. The CDR3 has 15 amino acids. CDR3 amino acids: CASSPRSGMNTEAFF. The CDR3 DNA reads as TGTGCCAGCTCACCACGGTCAGGCATGAACACTGAAGCTTTCTTT.

V and J are TRBV10-3 and TRBJ1-1; D not resolved. This CDR3 comprises 13 residues. V lost 3 bases, J lost 6 bases, and 11 bases lay in between. Germline CDR1 reads ENHRY; CDR2 reads SYGVKD. As DNA, the CDR3 is TGTGCCATCAGTGAAGAGGCGATGGCTGAAGCTTTCTTT. This codes for CAISEEAMAEAFF.